This T cell receptor beta chain derives from a study of T cells in Graves' hyperthyroidism and ophthalmopathy. Across the whole study: Peripheral blood was drawn at first diagnosis, prior to all treatment.

Study-wide findings and caveats: Most thyroid-expanded clonotypes above 0.001 were also found in blood. Ophthalmopathy was identified by the model a median approximately six months ahead of onset.

Amplified regions were TCR beta CDR3 sequences from RNA transcripts. RT-PCR in the first round (using the HTBI primer set) targeted the TCR CDR3. TCRdb recomputed calls from the multiplex PCR reads with MiXCR, one row per CDR3 protein. The sample consists of approximately 520,000 distinct CDR3 sequences, around a quarter of them appearing once. This clonotype showed up just a few times. Its antigen is unknown. CDR1 and CDR2 from the germline V gene are LNHDA and SQIVND (reference sequence). This CDR3 has 18 amino acids. V lost 0 bases, J lost 7 bases, and 22 bases lay in between. The receptor was isolated from a woman aged 25 to 39 with Graves' ophthalmopathy. The chain links TRBV19 to TRBJ2-1, with D unresolved. The sample consisted of blood. CDR3 sequence: CASSIDEKVSPRTNEQFF. The DNA of the CDR3 is TGTGCCAGTAGTATAGACGAAAAGGTTTCCCCGCGTACAAATGAGCAGTTCTTC. The full variable domain, rest sourced from reference TRBV19 and TRBJ2-1, is DGGITQSPKYLFRKEGQNVTLSCEQNLNHDAMYWYRQDPGQGLRLIYYSQIVNDFQKGDIAEGYSVSREKKESFPLTVTSAQKNPTAFYLCASSIDEKVSPRTNEQFFGPGTRLTVL.